These 9 T cell receptor beta chains were all obtained from the same sample, sequenced in a study of blood T cell repertoires in COVID-19. This table comes from immunoSEQ multiplex PCR, and its TCRdb copy is limited to in-frame clones, with some not included. The table records 400,000 to 450,000 clones, roughly 91% of them present only once. The sample was PBMCs or T cells enriched from blood (not recorded which). These receptors came from a young man who had recovered from COVID-19.

The rearrangement joins TRBV3-1 (or the pseudogene TRBV3-2) to TRBJ2-7, with 8 nucleotides matching TRBD2. The V gene's germline CDR1 is LGHDT and CDR2 YNNKEL (reference sequence). The CDR3 sequence is 15 residues long. V trimming: 4 bases; J trimming: 7 bases; junction bases outside the gene matches: 12. CDR3 loop: CASSPNAGGDVEQYF. CDR3 DNA: TGTGCCAGCAGCCCCAACGCGGGGGGTGATGTGGAGCAGTACTTC.

This chain joins TRBV2 and TRBJ1-1; 8 bases are a match to TRBD1. From germline, CDR1 is SNHLY and CDR2 FYNNEI. With V trimmed by 5 bases and J by 6 bases, 8 bases remained unmatched. CDR3 length: 14 amino acids. CDR3 sequence (DNA): TGTGCCAGCAGTCCGTTGGACAGGGCCTCTGAAGCTTTCTTT. Translated, it gives CASSPLDRASEAFF.

V gene TRBV14 combines with J gene TRBJ1-3; 7 bases map to TRBD1. V shed 4 bases and J 0 bases; nucleotides not matched to a gene: 3. Germline V gene lookup returns CDR1 SGHDN and CDR2 FVKESK. The CDR3 totals 15 residues. CDR3 protein: CASSRGTVSGNTIYF. The CDR3 DNA is TGTGCCAGCAGCCGCGGGACAGTCTCTGGAAACACCATATATTTT. Using reference TRBV14 and TRBJ1-3 for the parts outside the CDR3, the full variable domain is EAGVTQFPSHSVIEKGQTVTLRCDPISGHDNLYWYRRVMGKEIKFLLHFVKESKQDESGMPNNRFLAERTGGTYSTLKVQPAELEDSGVYFCASSRGTVSGNTIYFGEGSWLTVV.

The gene calls are TRBV9 and TRBJ1-5, with a possible D match to TRBD1 (5 bases). Trimming left V 2 bases short and J 3 bases short, with 12 bases between. Germline values: CDR1 SGDLS, CDR2 YYNGEE. This CDR3 spans 15 amino acids. CDR3: CASSVSGTDNQPQHF. In nucleotides, the CDR3 is TGTGCCAGCAGCGTTAGCGGGACGGACAATCAGCCCCAGCATTTT.

V usage is TRBV3-1 (or the pseudogene TRBV3-2) and J usage is TRBJ1-3, with a weak D call TRBD1 (6 bases). V lost 1 base to trimming and J lost 0 bases, with 7 bases between them. The CDR3 is 15 residues long. The germline CDR1 and CDR2 sequences are LGHDT and YNNKEL (reference sequence). CDR3 nucleotide sequence: TGTGCCAGCAGCCAAGGGACAGTCTCTGGAAACACCATATATTTT. It yields the protein CASSQGTVSGNTIYF.

The chain joins TRBV11-2 to TRBJ1-5; 11 positions match TRBD1. The CDR3 loop spans 14 amino acids. After removal of 5 bases from V and 7 bases from J, the junction contained 4 bases not matched to a gene. CDR1 SGHAT and CDR2 FQNNGV come from the germline V gene. The CDR3 sequence is CASSRGTGGQPQHF. In DNA form, the CDR3 reads TGTGCCAGCAGCAGAGGGACAGGGGGACAGCCCCAGCATTTT.

V usage is TRBV19 and J usage is TRBJ1-5; 8 bases line up with TRBD1. V lost 4 bases, J lost 6 bases, and 20 bases stayed unmatched. Per the germline V gene, CDR1 is LNHDA and CDR2 is SQIVND (reference sequence). The CDR3 is made up of 19 amino acids. CDR3 amino acids: CASSNEGFVGGQGFQPQHF. The CDR3 bases are TGTGCCAGTAGTAATGAGGGGTTTGTTGGAGGACAGGGATTTCAGCCCCAGCATTTT. Based on the CDR3 plus reference TRBV19 and TRBJ1-5, the full variable domain is DGGITQSPKYLFRKEGQNVTLSCEQNLNHDAMYWYRQDPGQGLRLIYYSQIVNDFQKGDIAEGYSVSREKKESFPLTVTSAQKNPTAFYLCASSNEGFVGGQGFQPQHFGDGTRLSIL.

The chain couples TRBV27 to TRBJ2-7; the D gene is possibly TRBD2 (6 bases). CDR3 size: 14 residues. Germline assignment: CDR1 MNHEY and CDR2 SMNVEV (reference sequence). With 2 bases removed from V and 3 bases from J, the gap between germline ends came to 11 bases. The CDR3 here is CASSLRGTYYEQYF. The CDR3 region has the DNA TGTGCCAGCAGTTTACGGGGGACCTACTACGAGCAGTACTTC.

The chain recombines TRBV7-2 with TRBJ1-3, with 9 bases that match TRBD1. CDR3 length equals 17 residues. Germline CDR1 is SGHTA and CDR2 is FQGNSA. The V segment lost 5 bases and the J segment 0 bases; nucleotides outside the gene matches: 8. CDR3 in amino acids: CASSKGQGGLSGNTIYF. The CDR3 DNA reads as TGTGCCAGCAGCAAGGGACAGGGAGGGCTCTCTGGAAACACCATATATTTT. The full variable domain, completed using reference TRBV7-2 and TRBJ1-3, is GAGVSQSPSNKVTEKGKDVELRCDPISGHTALYWYRQSLGQGLEFLIYFQGNSAPDKSGLPSDRFSAERTGGSVSTLTIQRTQQEDSAVYLCASSKGQGGLSGNTIYFGEGSWLTVV.